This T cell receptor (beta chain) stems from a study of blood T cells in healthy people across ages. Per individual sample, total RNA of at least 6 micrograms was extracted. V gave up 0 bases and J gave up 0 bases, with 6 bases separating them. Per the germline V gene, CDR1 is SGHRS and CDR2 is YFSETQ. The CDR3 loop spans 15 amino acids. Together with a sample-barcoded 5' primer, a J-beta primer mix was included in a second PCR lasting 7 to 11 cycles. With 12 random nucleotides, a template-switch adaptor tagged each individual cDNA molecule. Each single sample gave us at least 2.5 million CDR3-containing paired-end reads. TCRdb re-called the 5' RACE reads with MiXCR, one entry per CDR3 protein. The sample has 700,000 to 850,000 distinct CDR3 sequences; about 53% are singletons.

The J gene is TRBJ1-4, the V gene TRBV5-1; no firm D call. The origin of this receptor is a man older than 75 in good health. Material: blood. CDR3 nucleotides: TGCGCCAGCAGCTTGGAAGCCACAACTAATGAAAAACTGTTTTTT. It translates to CASSLEATTNEKLFF.